This is a list of T cell receptor beta chains from one sample in a study of T-cell reconstitution after alpha-beta-depleted transplantation in children. MiXCR, run by TCRdb on the PCR reads, gives a single entry per CDR3 protein. Of under 7,000 distinct CDR3 sequences listed, roughly 16% are singletons. Sample: PBMCs, taken before TCRalphabeta/CD19-depleted stem cell transplant. Receptor source: a boy aged 2 to 10 with acute lymphoblastic leukemia, due to receive a stem cell transplant. CDR3s include the opening cysteine and the closing phenylalanine or tryptophan. A D gene is named only where the DNA matches it firmly. Only some rows state a clone size, as once, few, many or a class for expanded clones.

CDR3nt	CDR3aa	j_gene	abundance	v_gene	d_gene
TGTGCCAGCAGTTTTCGGTCTGTCGGAAACACCATATATTTT	CASSFRSVGNTIYF	TRBJ1-3	many	TRBV28	NA
TGCGCCAGCAGCCCCCGAATCGGGGGGCCCGGTCGCACAGATACGCAGTATTTT	CASSPRIGGPGRTDTQYF	TRBJ2-3	NA	TRBV4-1	NA
TGTGCCAGCAGATACGGACTAGCGGACACAGATACGCAGTATTTT	CASRYGLADTDTQYF	TRBJ2-3	medium-sized	TRBV12-3/TRBV12-4	TRBD2
TGTGCCAGCAGCGCCCGGACTAGCGGGGGCCTCACAGATACGCAGTATTTT	CASSARTSGGLTDTQYF	TRBJ2-3	medium-sized	TRBV7-8	TRBD2
TGTGCCAGCAGCTTCAGGGACGGGATAACCCCCTACGAGCAGTACTTC	CASSFRDGITPYEQYF	TRBJ2-7	many	TRBV11-2	NA
TGCAGTGCTACGTCCCGGGACGGGACGACGGAGACCCAGTACTTC	CSATSRDGTTETQYF	TRBJ2-5	medium-sized	TRBV20-1	NA
TGTGCCAGCGGACTCGAGGGGCCAAACACCGGGGAGCTGTTTTTT	CASGLEGPNTGELFF	TRBJ2-2	once	TRBV27	NA
TGTGCCAGCATACTAGCGGGGGACAACGAGCAGTACTTC	CASILAGDNEQYF	TRBJ2-7	medium-sized	TRBV6-6	TRBD2
TGTGCCAGCAGCCGAGCCGAGCGGGGGGCCAGGTCGGGGCAGTTCTTC	CASSRAERGARSGQFF	TRBJ2-1	medium-sized	TRBV7-9	TRBD2
TGCAGTGCTAGCGATGGGACAGTCCTACAAGAGACCCAGTACTTC	CSASDGTVLQETQYF	TRBJ2-5	medium-sized	TRBV20-1	TRBD1
TGTGCCAGCAGCCAAGAGAGGGGCCCCCAAGCTTTCTTT	CASSQERGPQAFF	TRBJ1-1	many	TRBV3-1	NA
TGTGCCAGCAGCACCGGGCAGAGGGAGCAGTACTTC	CASSTGQREQYF	TRBJ2-7	medium-sized	TRBV7-9	NA
TGCAGTGCTAGAGACTGGGACAGGGGGGACAATCGGCAGTTCTTC	CSARDWDRGDNRQFF	TRBJ2-1	medium-sized	TRBV20-1	TRBD1
TGTGCCAGCAGCGCGGACAGGGCTGGGGGCTACACCTTC	CASSADRAGGYTF	TRBJ1-2	many	TRBV7-3	TRBD1
TGTGCCAGCAGTGTACTGGACGGTGTGAACACTGAAGCTTTCTTT	CASSVLDGVNTEAFF	TRBJ1-1	medium-sized	TRBV12-3/TRBV12-4	NA
TGTGCCAGCAATCTCGGGACAGGGGGCGGCGAGCAGTACTTC	CASNLGTGGGEQYF	TRBJ2-7	medium-sized	TRBV12-3/TRBV12-4	TRBD1
TGTGCCAGCAGTGCTCAGCGGGGGAGCCAAGAGACCCAGTACTTC	CASSAQRGSQETQYF	TRBJ2-5	NA	TRBV2	TRBD2
TGTGCCAGCAGTCCACAGGGGGTGCAGCCCCAGCATTTT	CASSPQGVQPQHF	TRBJ1-5	medium-sized	TRBV6-6	TRBD1
TGTGCCAGCGCCGTGGACAGGGGACTTCTACACTATGGCTACACCTTC	CASAVDRGLLHYGYTF	TRBJ1-2	medium-sized	TRBV7-2	TRBD1
TGTGCTAGTGATCCTCTCGGGGGCAGGAGCTCCTACAATGAGCAGTTCTTC	CASDPLGGRSSYNEQFF	TRBJ2-1	many	TRBV12-5	NA
TGTGCCAGCAGTCCGTCCCTCCGGGACAACCCCTACGAGCAGTACTTC	CASSPSLRDNPYEQYF	TRBJ2-7	NA	TRBV27	NA
TGCAGTGCTATCCTCGAGACTATTCAAGAGACCCAGTACTTC	CSAILETIQETQYF	TRBJ2-5	medium-sized	TRBV20-1	NA
TGTGCCAGCAGCTCAGGCGCCATACCGGTCCAGTACTTC	CASSSGAIPVQYF	TRBJ2-5	medium-sized	TRBV7-2	NA
TGTGCCAGCAGCCAAGATGAGGCGGGACTTAACTATGGCTACACCTTC	CASSQDEAGLNYGYTF	TRBJ1-2	medium-sized	TRBV4-2	NA
TGTGCCAGCAGTTTACTCGGGCTCGGGGCTCAGCCCCAGCATTTT	CASSLLGLGAQPQHF	TRBJ1-5	many	TRBV27	NA
TGCGCCAGCAGCCAAGCGCCGGGTCCTTCCTACGAGCAGTACTTC	CASSQAPGPSYEQYF	TRBJ2-7	many	TRBV4-1	NA